The TCR beta chain under discussion was sequenced for a study of blood T cell repertoires in COVID-19. Study summary: COVID-19 samples from acute and convalescent phases originated in the United States, Italy and Spain.

Here immunoSEQ multiplex PCR was the method, and the copy in TCRdb shows in-frame clones only, minus some. The sample lists about 200,000 clones, roughly 85% occurring once. Germline V lookup: CDR1 MDHEN, CDR2 SYDVKM. The CDR3 length is 17 residues. V trimming: 5 bases; J trimming: 10 bases; junction bases outside the gene matches: 17. This clone was picked up one time. J is TRBJ1-5 and V is TRBV28; the match to TRBD1 covers 10 bases. The specimen was peripheral blood. The origin of this receptor is a woman aged 80 or older with acute or convalescent COVID-19. This chain's CDR3 is CASSPTRGQGLGGPQHF. In DNA form, the CDR3 reads TGTGCCAGCAGTCCGACCCGGGGACAGGGGCTGGGAGGACCCCAGCATTTT.